A selection of T cell receptor beta chains follows, all from one sample in a study of blood T cell repertoires in COVID-19. Method: immunoSEQ multiplex PCR; TCRdb's copy keeps in-frame clones and lacks some. The table has 120,000 to 150,000 clones, more than 65% seen once; the top ten hold 10% to 15%. The sequenced material came from peripheral blood. The receptors originated from an elderly man with acute or convalescent COVID-19. CDR3s include the opening cysteine and the closing phenylalanine or tryptophan. D genes are given only for firm matches. The size of a clone is reported for some rows only, either as once, few or many, or as a class for expanded clones.

j_gene: TRBJ1-5
v_gene: TRBV10-3
abundance: few
d_gene: TRBD1
CDR3nt: TGTGCCACCGGGACAGGGGAGAGCAATCAGCCCCAGCATTTT
CDR3aa: CATGTGESNQPQHF

j_gene: TRBJ1-2
v_gene: TRBV4-2
abundance: NA
d_gene: NA
CDR3nt: TGTGCCAGCAGCCAAGGGTCCGGGGGGAAGAACGGCTACACCTTC
CDR3aa: CASSQGSGGKNGYTF

j_gene: TRBJ1-6
v_gene: TRBV28
abundance: NA
d_gene: TRBD1
CDR3nt: TGTGCCAGCAGCATACAGGGGGCCTGGTCACCCCTCCACTTT
CDR3aa: CASSIQGAWSPLHF

j_gene: TRBJ1-1
v_gene: TRBV5-1
abundance: NA
d_gene: NA
CDR3nt: TGCGCCAGCAGCCTAGCCGGGACACCCGACACTGAAGCTTTCTTT
CDR3aa: CASSLAGTPDTEAFF

j_gene: TRBJ1-1
v_gene: TRBV7-2
abundance: few
d_gene: NA
CDR3nt: TGTGCCAGCAGCTTAGCACTCGAAGCTTTCTTT
CDR3aa: CASSLALEAFF

j_gene: TRBJ2-1
v_gene: TRBV19
abundance: NA
d_gene: TRBD2
CDR3nt: TGTGCCAGTAGTATTGTAGCGGGCTACAATGAGCAGTTCTTC
CDR3aa: CASSIVAGYNEQFF

j_gene: TRBJ2-7
v_gene: TRBV6-6
abundance: NA
d_gene: NA
CDR3nt: TGTGCCAGCAGTTCAGACTTGGTTTCCTACGAGCAGTACTTC
CDR3aa: CASSSDLVSYEQYF

j_gene: TRBJ1-1
v_gene: TRBV10-3
abundance: NA
d_gene: NA
CDR3nt: TGTGCCATCAGCCCCTCGGGGGGAAACACTGAAGCTTTCTTT
CDR3aa: CAISPSGGNTEAFF

j_gene: TRBJ1-2
v_gene: TRBV5-1
abundance: NA
d_gene: NA
CDR3nt: TGCGCCAGCAGCGTGACGTCAAGCAGGGGATCCGGAGGCTACACCTTC
CDR3aa: CASSVTSSRGSGGYTF

j_gene: TRBJ2-1
v_gene: TRBV4-2
abundance: few
d_gene: TRBD2
CDR3nt: TGTGCCAGCAGCCAAGATGCGGGGGGAGGGGAAGGGAACAATGAGCAGTTCTTC
CDR3aa: CASSQDAGGGEGNNEQFF

j_gene: TRBJ2-2
v_gene: TRBV11-3
abundance: NA
d_gene: TRBD1
CDR3nt: TGTGCCAGCAGCTCGGGACAGGGGGCCGGGGAGCTGTTTTTT
CDR3aa: CASSSGQGAGELFF

j_gene: TRBJ1-1
v_gene: TRBV2
abundance: NA
d_gene: TRBD1
CDR3nt: TGTGCCAGCACCGCGGGACAGGTGAACACTGAAGCTTTCTTT
CDR3aa: CASTAGQVNTEAFF

j_gene: TRBJ2-3
v_gene: TRBV5-8
abundance: NA
d_gene: NA
CDR3nt: TGTGCCAGCAACCCCAGGGTAGATACGCAGTATTTT
CDR3aa: CASNPRVDTQYF

j_gene: TRBJ2-6
v_gene: TRBV6-5
abundance: few
d_gene: NA
CDR3nt: TGTGCCAGCAGTTATTATGGGGCCAACGTCCTGACTTTC
CDR3aa: CASSYYGANVLTF

j_gene: TRBJ2-1
v_gene: TRBV4-1
abundance: NA
d_gene: NA
CDR3nt: TGCGCCAGCCGCCCGGAACTACATACCGAGCAGTTCTTC
CDR3aa: CASRPELHTEQFF

j_gene: TRBJ1-2
v_gene: TRBV5-1
abundance: NA
d_gene: TRBD1
CDR3nt: TGCGCCAGCAGCCCGGGACAGGGGGTCTCTGGCTACACCTTC
CDR3aa: CASSPGQGVSGYTF

j_gene: TRBJ2-7
v_gene: TRBV7-2
abundance: NA
d_gene: NA
CDR3nt: TGTGCCAGCAGCTTAACCAGTACAAATTACGAGCAGTACTTC
CDR3aa: CASSLTSTNYEQYF

j_gene: TRBJ1-5
v_gene: TRBV12-3/TRBV12-4
abundance: NA
d_gene: NA
CDR3nt: TGTGCCAGCACTTTGGGCCAGAATCAGCCCCAGCATTTT
CDR3aa: CASTLGQNQPQHF

j_gene: TRBJ2-1
v_gene: TRBV11-3
abundance: NA
d_gene: NA
CDR3nt: TGTGCCAGCAGCTCGGATCGGGATGAGCAGTTCTTC
CDR3aa: CASSSDRDEQFF

j_gene: TRBJ2-3
v_gene: TRBV5-6
abundance: NA
d_gene: NA
CDR3nt: TGTGCCAGCAGCCTACCCCAGGGGATCGGAACAGATACGCAGTATTTT
CDR3aa: CASSLPQGIGTDTQYF

j_gene: TRBJ1-4
v_gene: TRBV11-2
abundance: NA
d_gene: NA
CDR3nt: TGTGCCAGCAGCTGGGGAGGGTCGGCTAATGAAAAACTGTTTTTT
CDR3aa: CASSWGGSANEKLFF

j_gene: TRBJ2-1
v_gene: TRBV5-1
abundance: NA
d_gene: TRBD1
CDR3nt: TGCGCCAGCAGCTTAGGGCAGGGGGCTAGCAATGAGCAGTTCTTC
CDR3aa: CASSLGQGASNEQFF

j_gene: TRBJ1-2
v_gene: TRBV2
abundance: NA
d_gene: NA
CDR3nt: TGTGCCAGCAGTGTGGGGCCGTCGTATGGCTACACCTTC
CDR3aa: CASSVGPSYGYTF

j_gene: TRBJ1-4
v_gene: TRBV2
abundance: NA
d_gene: NA
CDR3nt: TGTGCCAGCAGGCGGAGACAGAATAATGAAAAACTGTTTTTT
CDR3aa: CASRRRQNNEKLFF

j_gene: TRBJ1-5
v_gene: TRBV24-1
abundance: NA
d_gene: TRBD1
CDR3nt: TGTGCCACCAGTTTATCTCCGGGACAGGGAGATGGGGGCAATCAGCCCCAGCATTTT
CDR3aa: CATSLSPGQGDGGNQPQHF

j_gene: TRBJ2-2
v_gene: TRBV20-1
abundance: NA
d_gene: TRBD1
CDR3nt: TGCAGTGCTCGTGGACAGGGAGCCGGGGAGCTGTTTTTT
CDR3aa: CSARGQGAGELFF

j_gene: TRBJ2-5
v_gene: TRBV6-5
abundance: NA
d_gene: NA
CDR3nt: TGTGCCAGCAGTTCATACAGGGAAGTCAGGGAGACCCAGTACTTC
CDR3aa: CASSSYREVRETQYF

j_gene: TRBJ1-3
v_gene: TRBV2
abundance: few
d_gene: NA
CDR3nt: TGTGCCAGCAGTGAACTCCCTGGGGCGTCGGGAAACACCATATATTTT
CDR3aa: CASSELPGASGNTIYF

j_gene: TRBJ1-1
v_gene: TRBV2
abundance: NA
d_gene: NA
CDR3nt: TGTGCCAGCGTAGGAGAAGTTGTCGGGACTGAAGCTTTCTTT
CDR3aa: CASVGEVVGTEAFF

j_gene: TRBJ2-5
v_gene: TRBV6-5
abundance: NA
d_gene: NA
CDR3nt: TGTGCCAGCAGAACCACAGGGTCGGAGACCCAGTACTTC
CDR3aa: CASRTTGSETQYF

j_gene: TRBJ2-1
v_gene: TRBV5-4
abundance: NA
d_gene: NA
CDR3nt: TGTGCCAGCAGCTCGGCCGCGCGGGCGAGCTCCTACAATGAGCAGTTCTTC
CDR3aa: CASSSAARASSYNEQFF

j_gene: TRBJ1-5
v_gene: TRBV7-2
abundance: NA
d_gene: NA
CDR3nt: TGTGCCAGCAGCTCCCAGGGTACGGCCAATCAGCCCCAGCATTTT
CDR3aa: CASSSQGTANQPQHF

j_gene: TRBJ2-1
v_gene: TRBV29-1
abundance: NA
d_gene: NA
CDR3nt: TGCAGCGGCCAGGGGCAGTCTAACAATGAGCAGTTCTTC
CDR3aa: CSGQGQSNNEQFF

j_gene: TRBJ1-3
v_gene: TRBV3-1/TRBV3-2
abundance: NA
d_gene: NA
CDR3nt: TGTGCCAGCAGCCACTCGTCCGGGGGCTCTGGAAACACCATATATTTT
CDR3aa: CASSHSSGGSGNTIYF

j_gene: TRBJ1-1
v_gene: TRBV28
abundance: NA
d_gene: NA
CDR3nt: TGTGCCGGCGGGGGTGGGGGAAACACTGAAGCTTTCTTT
CDR3aa: CAGGGGGNTEAFF

j_gene: TRBJ1-6
v_gene: TRBV2
abundance: NA
d_gene: NA
CDR3nt: TGTGCCAGCAGTGAAAGATCCGGCGGAGGTGGGCCCCTCCACTTT
CDR3aa: CASSERSGGGGPLHF

j_gene: TRBJ2-5
v_gene: TRBV5-4
abundance: few
d_gene: TRBD2
CDR3nt: TGTGCCAGCAGCAAGAATCGGCTAGCGGGGGGGGTAGAGACCCAGTACTTC
CDR3aa: CASSKNRLAGGVETQYF

j_gene: TRBJ2-7
v_gene: TRBV11-2
abundance: NA
d_gene: NA
CDR3nt: TGTGCCAGCACCTTCGGGACAAACTACGAGCAGTACTTC
CDR3aa: CASTFGTNYEQYF

j_gene: TRBJ2-2
v_gene: TRBV14
abundance: once
d_gene: NA
CDR3nt: TGTGCCAGCAGCCAAATAGCAGGGCCGGGCGGGGAGCTGTTTTTT
CDR3aa: CASSQIAGPGGELFF

j_gene: TRBJ2-3
v_gene: TRBV19
abundance: NA
d_gene: NA
CDR3nt: TGTGCCAGTACGGGGACTTTCCACTCGGGTACGCAGTATTTT
CDR3aa: CASTGTFHSGTQYF

j_gene: TRBJ2-7
v_gene: TRBV7-2
abundance: NA
d_gene: TRBD2
CDR3nt: TGTGCCAGCAGCCTCAGACTAGCGGGGGGGTACTACGAGCAGTACTTC
CDR3aa: CASSLRLAGGYYEQYF